This T cell receptor (beta chain) was sequenced for a study of blood T cell repertoires in COVID-19. In the study overall: Acute and convalescent COVID-19 samples came from the United States, Italy and Spain. PBMCs, B-cell-depleted T cells, or T cells provided the cDNA or gDNA that made up the material.

Participant ages covered about 18 to 95 years across around 22 US areas. V was trimmed by 3 bases and J by 0 bases, leaving 5 bases between them. The CDR3 runs 13 residues. Germline V lookup: CDR1 MNHEY, CDR2 SMNVEV (reference sequence). This table comes from immunoSEQ multiplex PCR, and its TCRdb copy is limited to in-frame clones, with some not included. The top ten clones hold 7% of a sample with 150,000 to 200,000 clones, about 90% of them seen once. J is TRBJ1-1 and V is TRBV27; D call uncertain. Sequenced sample: PBMCs or T cells enriched from blood (not recorded which). The source is a woman between 50 and 59 years old who had recovered from COVID-19. The CDR3 region is CASSFQVNTEAFF. CDR3 in DNA: TGTGCCAGCAGTTTCCAGGTGAACACTGAAGCTTTCTTT.